The rows below give T cell receptor beta chains drawn from one sample of a study of blood T cell repertoires in COVID-19. The data were produced by immunoSEQ multiplex PCR, yet TCRdb's version contains in-frame clones alone and is incomplete. The table includes around 250,000 clones, more than 70% detected once. Material for sequencing was peripheral blood. These receptors came from a young woman with acute or convalescent COVID-19. CDR3s include the opening cysteine and the closing phenylalanine or tryptophan. A D gene is named only where the DNA matches it firmly. A row's size may be missing; if present it is once, few, many or a size class.

V gene	J gene	D gene	clone size	CDR3 protein	CDR3 DNA
TRBV5-6	TRBJ1-1	TRBD1	few	CASSLIGQADGTEAFF	TGTGCCAGCAGCTTGATAGGACAGGCGGATGGGACTGAAGCTTTCTTT
TRBV29-1	TRBJ1-1	.	.	CSVEDRQEWSTEAFF	TGCAGCGTTGAAGATAGACAGGAGTGGAGCACTGAAGCTTTCTTT
TRBV19	TRBJ1-6	.	few	CASKLRTDSSYNSPLHF	TGTGCCAGTAAACTCCGGACGGACAGCTCCTATAATTCACCCCTCCACTTT
TRBV2	TRBJ1-6	TRBD1	.	CASSPQGAGNSPLHF	TGTGCCAGCAGCCCCCAGGGGGCCGGAAATTCACCCCTCCACTTT
TRBV28	TRBJ2-5	TRBD2	.	CASSELLLADTKETQYF	TGTGCCAGCAGTGAACTCCTACTAGCGGACACGAAAGAGACCCAGTACTTC
TRBV4-3	TRBJ2-1	TRBD2	.	CASSQDPLGGRARNEQFF	TGCGCCAGCAGCCAAGATCCTCTCGGCGGGAGGGCAAGGAATGAGCAGTTCTTC
TRBV18	TRBJ2-5	.	.	CASSPPGLAETQYF	TGTGCCAGCTCACCACCCGGACTGGCGGAGACCCAGTACTTC
TRBV18	TRBJ2-3	TRBD2	.	CASSRRTSGENTDTQYF	TGTGCCAGCTCACGACGGACTAGCGGGGAAAACACAGATACGCAGTATTTT
TRBV3-1/TRBV3-2	TRBJ1-5	TRBD1	.	CASSQEGQRNQPQHF	TGTGCCAGCAGCCAAGAGGGACAGAGAAATCAGCCCCAGCATTTT
TRBV10-3	TRBJ2-3	TRBD2	.	CAISDQPSGSTDTQYF	TGTGCCATCAGTGATCAACCTAGCGGGAGCACAGATACGCAGTATTTT
TRBV24-1	TRBJ2-1	.	.	CATSEGDTNEQFF	TGTGCCACCAGTGAGGGGGACACCAATGAGCAGTTCTTC
TRBV12-5	TRBJ2-3	.	once	CASGLPPLADTQYF	TGTGCTAGTGGTTTGCCTCCTCTAGCGGATACGCAGTATTTT